Each of the 26 T cell receptor beta chains below was sequenced from the same sample in a study of blood T cell repertoires in COVID-19. TCRdb's table, derived via immunoSEQ multiplex PCR, lists solely in-frame clones and lacks some. The data contain under 90,000 clones, approximately 80% of them singletons. The specimen was peripheral blood. The receptors were sampled from an elderly man with acute or convalescent COVID-19.

This clone has a single count. The chain employs TRBV11-2 and TRBJ2-6; 10 bases match TRBD1. J was trimmed by 0 bases and V by 5 bases; bases with no gene match: 10. CDR3 size: 19 residues. Germline V gene lookup returns CDR1 SGHAT and CDR2 FQNNGV. The CDR3 DNA sequence: TGTGCCAGCAGCCATCGACAGGGGGCTTCGGGCTCTGGGGCCAACGTCCTGACTTTC. It yields the protein CASSHRQGASGSGANVLTF.

The chain is built from TRBV18 and TRBJ2-5; the match to TRBD2 covers 7 bases. Germline CDR1 KGHSH, CDR2 LQKENI. V was pared by 0 bases and J by 2 bases, with 9 bases of the junction left unmatched. The CDR3 sequence is 17 residues long. The CDR3 DNA follows: TGTGCCAGCTCACCACCGGGTTCTAGCGGATTACAAGAGACCCAGTACTTC. This sequence encodes CASSPPGSSGLQETQYF.

Only one count was recorded for this clone. The chain couples TRBV11-2 to TRBJ1-4, with 9 bases that match TRBD1. The J segment lost 10 bases and the V segment lost 5 bases, leaving 5 bases of the junction unmatched. This CDR3 has 13 residues. The germline V gene encodes CDR1 SGHAT and CDR2 FQNNGV. Here the CDR3 DNA reads TGTGCCAGCAGCCCCGGGACAGGGAGAAAACTGTTTTTT. Its translation: CASSPGTGRKLFF.

The V gene is TRBV7-3, the J gene TRBJ2-1, with 9 nucleotides matching TRBD2. V shed 5 bases and J 8 bases; nucleotides not matched to a gene: 25. Germline V lookup: CDR1 SGHTA, CDR2 FQGTGA. This CDR3 region has 20 residues. CDR3 sequence (DNA): TGTGCCAGCAGCCCGCAGTTAGCGGGAGTTTCACACCTTTCGTTTGATGAGCAGTTCTTC. Protein sequence: CASSPQLAGVSHLSFDEQFF.

On this clone: Germline and junction disagree at one end, which may indicate a read error. The V call is TRBV2, the J call TRBJ1-1; a weak D match, TRBD1 (6 bases). The germline V gene encodes CDR1 SNHLY and CDR2 FYNNEI. This CDR3 has 13 residues. The CDR3 sequence is CASSATGNPEAFF. The CDR3 DNA reads as TGTGCCAGCAGTGCTACAGGGAACCCTGAAGCTTTCTTT. The full variable domain, completed using reference TRBV2 and TRBJ1-1, is EPEVTQTPSHQVTQMGQEVILRCVPISNHLYFYWYRQILGQKVEFLVSFYNNEISEKSEIFDDQFSVERPDGSNFTLKIRSTKLEDSAMYFCASSATGNPEAFFGQGTRLTVV.

This rearrangement joins TRBV30 to TRBJ1-1; no firm D call. The germline V gene encodes CDR1 GTSNPN and CDR2 SVGIG (reference sequence). Between the trimmed V and J ends, which lost 1 base and 3 bases, there was a span of 12 bases. CDR3 length: 14 residues. The CDR3 DNA reads TGTGCCTGGAGTGAAAGGGTAGCGGACACTGAAGCTTTCTTT. Protein sequence: CAWSERVADTEAFF.

This clone was observed a few times. This sequence joins TRBV4-1 and TRBJ2-1; the match to TRBD2 covers 13 bases. The CDR3 is 17 residues long. Trimming at V came to 4 bases and at J to 8 bases, leaving 11 bases not matched to a gene. CDR1 is MGHRA and CDR2 is YSYEKL in the germline V gene. The CDR3 DNA follows: TGCGCCAGCAGCCGATTACCTACTAGCGGGAGGGGCGATGAGCAGTTCTTC. Translating it yields CASSRLPTSGRGDEQFF.

The chain combines TRBV4-3 with TRBJ2-7; 8 bases line up with TRBD1. After removal of 0 bases from V and 2 bases from J, the junction contained 6 bases not matched to a gene. In germline, CDR1 is LGHNA, CDR2 YSLEER. The CDR3 spans 16 residues. The CDR3 sequence: CASSQDPGTGTYEQYF. In nucleotides, the CDR3 is TGCGCCAGCAGCCAAGATCCGGGGACAGGCACCTACGAGCAGTACTTC.

The CDR3 region has the DNA TGTGCCAGCAGCGCTCGGACAGGGACGGAAACAGATACGCAGTATTTT. Protein product: CASSARTGTETDTQYF. The chain carries TRBV7-2 and TRBJ2-3, with TRBD1 matching over 8 bases. The CDR3 contains 16 residues. Germline CDR1 is SGHTA and CDR2 is FQGNSA. The trim removed 5 bases at V and 3 bases at J, leaving 10 bases unmatched.

The CDR3 reads CASSPSAGDGYTF. CDR3 DNA: TGTGCCAGCTCACCATCCGCGGGGGACGGCTACACCTTC. The rearrangement joins TRBV18 to TRBJ1-2, with D possibly being TRBD1 (5 bases). Looked up from germline, CDR1 is KGHSH and CDR2 is LQKENI. Trimming removed 2 bases at V and 8 bases at J, with 12 bases between. This CDR3 region has 13 residues.

J is TRBJ2-2 and V is TRBV9; D remains unclear. V lost 2 bases, J lost 6 bases, and 11 bases lay in between. In germline, CDR1 is SGDLS, CDR2 YYNGEE. The CDR3 contains 14 residues. CDR3 residues: CASSVPAYAGELFF. CDR3 bases: TGTGCCAGCAGCGTTCCAGCGTACGCCGGGGAGCTGTTTTTT.

The CDR3 DNA sequence: TGTGCCAGCAGCCCCCAAGCGGGAGTAGCAGATACGCAGTATTTT. Protein: CASSPQAGVADTQYF. The rearrangement links TRBV7-9 to TRBJ2-3; 8 nucleotides match TRBD2. This CDR3 is built from 15 residues. In germline, CDR1 is SEHNR, CDR2 FQNEAQ (reference sequence). Germline trimming cut 5 bases from V and 4 bases from J; bases unmatched to any gene: 8.

V usage is TRBV18 and J usage is TRBJ2-1; D might be TRBD1 (5 bases). The CDR3 consists of 16 residues. The germline V and J ends were trimmed by 0 bases and 7 bases, with 16 bases remaining between them. Germline V CDR1 and CDR2: KGHSH, LQKENI. The CDR3 region is CASSPPWQGVWNEQFF. Written as DNA, the CDR3 is TGTGCCAGCTCACCACCGTGGCAGGGTGTATGGAATGAGCAGTTCTTC.

V and J are TRBV11-3 and TRBJ2-2; D is unresolved. The CDR3 has 14 residues. Germline CDR1 is SGHNT and CDR2 is YENEEA. Trimming pared 3 bases from V and 1 base from J, leaving 6 bases between. DNA of the CDR3: TGTGCCAGCAGCTTGCGAGAGAACACCGGGGAGCTGTTTTTT. Translated: CASSLRENTGELFF.

As DNA, the CDR3 is TGTGCCAGCAGCTTAGCGGGGGCCTACACAGATACGCAGTATTTT. Protein: CASSLAGAYTDTQYF. This rearrangement joins TRBV7-9 to TRBJ2-3; the D gene is possibly TRBD1 (6 bases). Germline V gene lookup returns CDR1 SEHNR and CDR2 FQNEAQ (reference sequence). V was shortened by 0 bases and J by 2 bases, with 9 bases between the two germline ends. CDR3 length: 15 amino acids. The whole variable domain, filled in from reference TRBV7-9 and TRBJ2-3, reads DTGVSQNPRHKITKRGQNVTFRCDPISEHNRLYWYRQTLGQGPEFLTYFQNEAQLEKSRLLSDRFSAERPKGSFSTLEIQRTEQGDSAMYLCASSLAGAYTDTQYFGPGTRLTVL.

The chain employs TRBV9 and TRBJ2-1; 13 positions match TRBD2. The CDR3 runs to 16 residues. V lost 3 bases, J lost 7 bases, and 7 bases stayed unmatched. Germline assignment: CDR1 SGDLS and CDR2 YYNGEE. CDR3 protein: CASSGTSGRAPNEQFF. DNA of the CDR3: TGTGCCAGCAGCGGTACTAGCGGGAGGGCCCCAAATGAGCAGTTCTTC.

The gene calls are TRBV5-5 and TRBJ2-7; 11 bases agree with TRBD1. The CDR3 has 18 residues. Germline-derived CDR1 and CDR2 are SGHKS and YYEKEE (reference sequence). The trim removed 1 base at V and 2 bases at J, leaving 11 bases unmatched. CDR3 sequence (DNA): TGTGCCAGCAGCTTGTTAGGACAGGGGGCTGTAGCGACCTACGAGCAGTACTTC. Protein product: CASSLLGQGAVATYEQYF.

V is TRBV18 and J is TRBJ2-2; 10 bases line up with TRBD2. The germline gives CDR1 KGHSH, CDR2 LQKENI. The CDR3 is made up of 16 amino acids. V shed 6 bases, J shed 4 bases, and the junction held 8 bases outside the gene matches. CDR3 loop: CASSPTSGTGTGELFF. The CDR3 DNA is TGTGCCAGCTCTCCCACTAGCGGGACGGGCACCGGGGAGCTGTTTTTT. The entire variable domain, with the rest obtained from reference TRBV18 and TRBJ2-2, is as follows: NAGVMQNPRHLVRRRGQEARLRCSPMKGHSHVYWYRQLPEEGLKFMVYLQKENIIDESGMPKERFSAEFPKEGPSILRIQQVVRGDSAAYFCASSPTSGTGTGELFFGEGSRLTVL.

This clone was seen just once. V is TRBV28 and J is TRBJ1-2; D is uncertain. The CDR3 is made up of 16 amino acids. Per germline, CDR1 MDHEN and CDR2 SYDVKM. Trimming took off 3 bases at V and 6 bases at J, with 20 bases between the two ends. The CDR3 reads CASSFGLRSGEDGYTF. For the CDR3, the DNA is TGTGCCAGCAGTTTCGGGTTAAGGTCTGGAGAGGATGGCTACACCTTC.

This clone showed up just a few times. The J gene is TRBJ1-3, the V gene TRBV18; TRBD1 matches 9 bases. This CDR3 has 17 amino acids. Germline lookup yields CDR1 KGHSH and CDR2 LQKENI. The V segment lost 8 bases and the J segment 3 bases; nucleotides outside the gene matches: 14. This chain's CDR3 is CASAPRDRVLYGNTIYF. CDR3 coding DNA: TGTGCCAGCGCCCCCCGGGACAGGGTTTTGTATGGAAACACCATATATTTT. The full variable domain, completed using reference TRBV18 and TRBJ1-3, is NAGVMQNPRHLVRRRGQEARLRCSPMKGHSHVYWYRQLPEEGLKFMVYLQKENIIDESGMPKERFSAEFPKEGPSILRIQQVVRGDSAAYFCASAPRDRVLYGNTIYFGEGSWLTVV.

CDR3: CASSYPTRDTQYF. CDR3 nucleotides: TGTGCCAGCAGTTATCCGACTAGAGATACGCAGTATTTT. The chain combines TRBV6-2 or TRBV6-3 with TRBJ2-3; tentative D call: TRBD2 (6 bases). V was shortened by 3 bases and J by 5 bases, with 9 bases between the two germline ends. CDR1 is MNHEY and CDR2 is SVGEGT in the germline V gene. This CDR3 region has 13 residues.

The J gene is TRBJ2-1, the V gene TRBV4-3; TRBD2 agrees at 14 bases. This CDR3 spans 21 amino acids. In germline, CDR1 is LGHNA, CDR2 YSLEER. The ends lost 1 base at V and 3 bases at J; junction bases unmatched: 14. The CDR3 loop is CASSQVRPRFGTSGGYNEQFF. The CDR3 bases are TGCGCCAGCAGCCAAGTCCGCCCCCGTTTTGGGACTAGCGGGGGCTACAATGAGCAGTTCTTC.

This clone was seen repeatedly, ten times or more. The V and J genes are TRBV6-6 and TRBJ2-7; 12 nucleotides agree with TRBD1. CDR3 size: 16 residues. V lost 2 bases and J lost 4; bases outside the gene matches: 6. Germline CDR1 is MNHNY and CDR2 is SVGAGI (reference sequence). The CDR3 DNA sequence: TGTGCCAGCAGTTACGCTGGGACAGGGGGCATGTACGAGCAGTACTTC. Its protein is CASSYAGTGGMYEQYF.

The V call is TRBV3-1 (or the pseudogene TRBV3-2), the J call TRBJ1-2; weak D call: TRBD1 (6 bases). The germline V gene encodes CDR1 LGHDT and CDR2 YNNKEL (reference sequence). The CDR3 is 11 residues long. Trimming shortened V by 8 bases and J by 4 bases, and 8 bases separated the two germline ends. CDR3: CASSQGYGYTF. CDR3 nucleotide sequence: TGTGCCAGCTCACAGGGCTATGGCTACACCTTC.

The CDR3 bases are TGTGCCAGCAGCGGCCGGGACAGCCTCCAAGAGACCCAGTACTTC. Translated: CASSGRDSLQETQYF. The chain recombines TRBV9 with TRBJ2-5; 7 nucleotides line up with TRBD1. The germline gives CDR1 SGDLS, CDR2 YYNGEE. The ends lost 3 bases at V and 1 base at J; junction bases unmatched: 6. This CDR3 contains 15 residues.

V gene TRBV6-2 or TRBV6-3 combines with J gene TRBJ1-1; 7 nucleotides match TRBD1. Germline trimming cut 4 bases from V and 1 base from J; bases unmatched to any gene: 9. The CDR3 has 16 residues. The germline V gene encodes CDR1 MNHEY and CDR2 SVGEGT. CDR3 region: CASSSTTGTENTEAFF. CDR3 sequence (DNA): TGTGCCAGCAGTTCGACGACCGGGACAGAGAACACTGAAGCTTTCTTT.